The 8 T cell receptor beta chains given below trace back to one sample, sequenced in a study of T cell responses to AZD1222 COVID-19 vaccine. The table came from immunoSEQ multiplex PCR; TCRdb's copy has only in-frame clones and leaves some out. This sample yields fewer than 200,000 clones, of which 85% to 95% are seen a single time; 8% to 13% belongs to the top ten. Sequenced here: peripheral blood, sampled on day 0 of AZD1222 vaccination. Receptor source: an adult in good health.

This clone came up once. The chain carries TRBV2 and TRBJ1-2; D remains unclear. Trimming took 3 bases from V and 7 from J, leaving 9 bases between them. This CDR3 contains 12 residues. Germline V gene lookup returns CDR1 SNHLY and CDR2 FYNNEI. DNA of the CDR3: TGTGCCAGCAGTGACCGTACCTCTGGCTACACCTTC. This encodes CASSDRTSGYTF.

This chain uses TRBV4-3 with TRBJ1-4; the match to TRBD1 covers 7 bases. V trimming: 2 bases; J trimming: 2 bases; junction bases outside the gene matches: 8. This CDR3 region has 17 residues. Looked up from germline, CDR1 is LGHNA and CDR2 is YSLEER. CDR3 sequence reads: CASSQTTGIRTNEKLFF. Written as DNA, the CDR3 is TGCGCCAGCAGCCAAACGACAGGGATACGGACTAATGAAAAACTGTTTTTT.

The chain is built from TRBV24-1 and TRBJ1-2, with D possibly matching TRBD1 (6 bases). This CDR3 comprises 18 residues. Germline CDR1 is KGHDR and CDR2 is SFDVKD. Trimming removed 0 bases at V and 0 bases at J, with 16 bases between. CDR3 protein: CATSDLQPGDGPNYGYTF. CDR3 DNA sequence: TGTGCCACCAGTGATTTGCAACCAGGGGACGGACCTAACTATGGCTACACCTTC.

This chain links TRBV5-6 with TRBJ1-1; D ambiguous. V shed 4 bases and J shed 7 bases, with 14 bases lying between them. CDR1 is SGHDT, CDR2 YYEEEE, per germline. The CDR3 covers 13 residues. The CDR3 here is CASSPGRAVEAFF. The CDR3 DNA reads TGTGCCAGCAGCCCGGGTCGGGCCGTTGAAGCTTTCTTT.

The rearrangement links TRBV7-7 to TRBJ2-3, with TRBD2 matching 10 bases. CDR3 length: 17 amino acids. Germline CDR1 SSHAT, CDR2 FNYEAQ (reference sequence). V shed 0 bases and J 6 bases; nucleotides not matched to a gene: 9. The CDR3 sequence: CASSLALGLAGADTQYF. The CDR3 DNA reads as TGTGCCAGCAGCTTAGCGCTGGGGCTAGCGGGAGCCGATACGCAGTATTTT.

This rearrangement joins TRBV24-1 to TRBJ1-2, with 10 bases identical to TRBD1. This CDR3 region has 13 residues. The ends lost 3 bases at V and 7 bases at J; junction bases unmatched: 1. CDR1 is KGHDR and CDR2 is SFDVKD in the germline V gene. CDR3 residues: CATSDGTGAGYTF. CDR3 coding DNA: TGTGCCACCAGTGATGGGACAGGGGCTGGCTACACCTTC.

The V and J genes are TRBV7-2 and TRBJ2-7, with unresolved D. This CDR3 is 13 amino acids long. Trimming cost V 2 bases and J 3 bases, with 8 bases left between them. Looked up from germline, CDR1 is SGHTA and CDR2 is FQGNSA. For the CDR3, the DNA is TGTGCCAGCAGCTTACCATCATACTACGAGCAGTACTTC. Translation: CASSLPSYYEQYF.

The chain carries TRBV27 and TRBJ2-7; 9 bases agree with TRBD2. This CDR3 comprises 17 residues. Germline CDR1 and CDR2: MNHEY and SMNVEV (reference sequence). Losses at the gene ends were 0 bases for V and 2 bases for J; bases not matched to a gene: 8. In DNA, the CDR3 is TGTGCCAGCAGTTTATCGTCCAGTCTAGCGGGGACCTACGAGCAGTACTTC. Translation gives CASSLSSSLAGTYEQYF.